A selection of T cell receptor beta chains follows, all from one sample in a study of long-term antiretroviral therapy in people with HIV. Generated by immunoSEQ multiplex PCR, the TCRdb table keeps only in-frame clones and is missing some. The sample yields 25,000 to 35,000 clones, roughly 89% seen once. Sequences were derived from unsorted PBMCs, sampled 1.8 years after starting antiretroviral therapy. The receptor source for this set is a woman under 30 with HIV. Both conserved end residues are part of each CDR3. A D gene is named only where the DNA matches it firmly. Clone sizes are given selectively: once, few, many, or a class where the clone is expanded.

j_call d_call clone_size v_call cdr3_nt cdr3_aa
TRBJ2-1 TRBD2 once TRBV6-5 TGTGCCAGTAAGAGAGCGGGAGGGTGGAATGAGCAGTTCTTC CASKRAGGWNEQFF
TRBJ2-7 . . TRBV21-1 TGTGCCAGCAGCAAAGGGGGCCAGACTAGCGGGAGGATGAGAGAGCAGTACTTC CASSKGGQTSGRMREQYF
TRBJ1-2 . . TRBV28 TGTGCCAGCAGCTTCCCCTCAGGCAAGCGTTATGGCTACACCTTC CASSFPSGKRYGYTF
TRBJ1-1 . . TRBV5-1 TGCGCCAGCAGCTTGGGTGGGACGGTTGGTGAAGCTTTCTTT CASSLGGTVGEAFF
TRBJ2-7 . . TRBV28 TGTGCCAGCAGTTTGGGCAGAGTGAACGAGCAGTACTTC CASSLGRVNEQYF
TRBJ2-1 . once TRBV7-3 TGTGCCAGCAGCCTCTACAACCACAATGAGCAGTTCTTC CASSLYNHNEQFF
TRBJ1-5 TRBD1 few TRBV5-1 TGCGCCAGCAGCCCGGGCCTTTCAGGGGGAAATCAGCCCCAGCATTTT CASSPGLSGGNQPQHF
TRBJ2-1 . . TRBV11-2 TGTGCCAGCAGCTCTGTGTCGCGGCTCACCTACAATGAGCAGTTCTTC CASSSVSRLTYNEQFF
TRBJ1-1 . . TRBV6-6 TGTGCCATAGGAAGGGGCGACACTGAAGCTTTCTTT CAIGRGDTEAFF
TRBJ1-5 TRBD1 few TRBV6-5 TGTGCCAGCAGTCAAGGCCGGACAGGGTCTCAGCCCCAGCATTTT CASSQGRTGSQPQHF
TRBJ1-2 . . TRBV10-2 TGCGCCAGCTGGGAAGACCGCTATGGCTACACCTTC CASWEDRYGYTF
TRBJ2-5 TRBD1 . TRBV9 TGTGCCAGCAGCGTAGTGGGTTGGGAGACAGGGGCCCAAGAGACCCAGTACTTC CASSVVGWETGAQETQYF
TRBJ2-7 TRBD1 . TRBV2 TGTGCCAGCTACAATCGGGACAGCTACTACGAGCAGTACTTC CASYNRDSYYEQYF